These T cell receptor beta chains were read from a single sample in a study of monozygotic twins with inflammatory bowel disease. Each CDR3 protein gets one entry in TCRdb, which reprocessed the 5' RACE reads and gives no DNA. Here the sample table reports some 160,000 distinct CDR3 sequences. Sequencing was carried out using blood. The receptors originated from a human donor with ulcerative colitis or Crohn's disease, or a healthy co-twin of an affected twin (not recorded which). Each CDR3 is given with its conserved first and last residue. Each record gives: J gene, V gene, CDR3 protein.

j_call: TRBJ2-1
v_call: TRBV20-1
cdr3_aa: CSARGGREGQFF

j_call: TRBJ2-7
v_call: TRBV4-3
cdr3_aa: CASSQDVAQPYEQYF

j_call: TRBJ2-5
v_call: TRBV5-1
cdr3_aa: CASSLDEGGYQETQYF

j_call: TRBJ2-1
v_call: TRBV5-4
cdr3_aa: CASSPTSGRATEQFF

j_call: TRBJ2-1
v_call: TRBV5-1
cdr3_aa: CASSFRLAGGLSEQFF

j_call: TRBJ1-2
v_call: TRBV7-9
cdr3_aa: CASSSATAFYTF

j_call: TRBJ2-1
v_call: TRBV5-1
cdr3_aa: CASSLGMGDEQFF

j_call: TRBJ1-1
v_call: TRBV5-1
cdr3_aa: CASSFNRSPEAFF

j_call: TRBJ1-2
v_call: TRBV29-1
cdr3_aa: CSVTPQGAKGYTF

j_call: TRBJ1-1
v_call: TRBV18
cdr3_aa: CASSPVAGQRDTEAFF

j_call: TRBJ2-7
v_call: TRBV6-1
cdr3_aa: CASSPRTGIEQYF

j_call: TRBJ1-4
v_call: TRBV4-2
cdr3_aa: CASSQEARQGDEKLFF

j_call: TRBJ2-1
v_call: TRBV19
cdr3_aa: CASGRHGNEQFF

j_call: TRBJ2-1
v_call: TRBV29-1
cdr3_aa: CSVPNPEGSYNEQFF

j_call: TRBJ1-2
v_call: TRBV12-3/TRBV12-4
cdr3_aa: CASSSREPNYGYTF

j_call: TRBJ1-2
v_call: TRBV20-1
cdr3_aa: CSARDPRQTGGYTF

j_call: TRBJ2-1
v_call: TRBV28
cdr3_aa: CASSSTAAPLLF

j_call: TRBJ2-5
v_call: TRBV11-2
cdr3_aa: CASSWGRETQYF

j_call: TRBJ1-2
v_call: TRBV20-1
cdr3_aa: CSAIQGIEGYTF

j_call: TRBJ2-7
v_call: TRBV28
cdr3_aa: CASSLTASSYEQYF

j_call: TRBJ1-1
v_call: TRBV13
cdr3_aa: CASSVSNTEAFF

j_call: TRBJ1-2
v_call: TRBV20-1
cdr3_aa: CSARLPANYGYTF

j_call: TRBJ1-1
v_call: TRBV13
cdr3_aa: CASSSGLSTEAFF

j_call: TRBJ1-3
v_call: TRBV6-1
cdr3_aa: CASRTWSSGNTIYF

j_call: TRBJ2-2
v_call: TRBV6-2/TRBV6-3
cdr3_aa: CASSYTPNTGELFF

j_call: TRBJ2-1
v_call: TRBV29-1
cdr3_aa: CSVRGTGGYNEQFF

j_call: TRBJ2-2
v_call: TRBV7-3
cdr3_aa: CASSPGTSGHTGELFF

j_call: TRBJ2-7
v_call: TRBV19
cdr3_aa: CASSIARGNEQYF

j_call: TRBJ1-5
v_call: TRBV6-1
cdr3_aa: CASSKSGSRQPQHF

j_call: TRBJ1-1
v_call: TRBV7-3
cdr3_aa: CASSVQGADTEAFF

j_call: TRBJ2-3
v_call: TRBV7-6
cdr3_aa: CASSLATGTGGSDTQYF

j_call: TRBJ1-2
v_call: TRBV7-6
cdr3_aa: CASSLDGGGYGYTF

j_call: TRBJ2-3
v_call: TRBV6-2/TRBV6-3
cdr3_aa: CASSWTGGDTHTDTQYF

j_call: TRBJ2-7
v_call: TRBV29-1
cdr3_aa: CSVRQGNEQYF

j_call: TRBJ1-6
v_call: TRBV27
cdr3_aa: CASSFRVRGSPAPLHF

j_call: TRBJ2-2
v_call: TRBV27
cdr3_aa: CASSYAGDTGELFF

j_call: TRBJ2-3
v_call: TRBV7-9
cdr3_aa: CASSLPSASGGGDTQYF

j_call: TRBJ2-1
v_call: TRBV11-2
cdr3_aa: CASGLAGGYNEQFF

j_call: TRBJ2-1
v_call: TRBV4-3
cdr3_aa: CASSSQGLAYNEQFF

j_call: TRBJ1-5
v_call: TRBV12-3/TRBV12-4
cdr3_aa: CASTLGTGGQPQHF

j_call: TRBJ1-5
v_call: TRBV5-1
cdr3_aa: CASSLGQGGNQPQHF

j_call: TRBJ2-2
v_call: TRBV11-2
cdr3_aa: CASSFPVTRTSGRAGELFF

j_call: TRBJ1-2
v_call: TRBV20-1
cdr3_aa: CSGGSGHGYTF

j_call: TRBJ2-3
v_call: TRBV4-3
cdr3_aa: CASSQRQGTDTQYF

j_call: TRBJ2-1
v_call: TRBV7-2
cdr3_aa: CASSDPQAGGHNEQFF

j_call: TRBJ2-1
v_call: TRBV5-6
cdr3_aa: CASSSKGESYNEQFF

j_call: TRBJ2-5
v_call: TRBV4-1
cdr3_aa: CASSREADKETQYF

j_call: TRBJ2-3
v_call: TRBV15
cdr3_aa: CATSRDPGNTDTQYF

j_call: TRBJ1-2
v_call: TRBV6-5
cdr3_aa: CASSSLSGTGPNYGYTF

j_call: TRBJ1-4
v_call: TRBV9
cdr3_aa: CASSVEGGPAEKLFF

j_call: TRBJ1-1
v_call: TRBV28
cdr3_aa: CASETTGNTEAFF

j_call: TRBJ1-1
v_call: TRBV7-9
cdr3_aa: CASSPKNMNTEAFF

j_call: TRBJ1-2
v_call: TRBV5-1
cdr3_aa: CASRLELDTNYGYTF

j_call: TRBJ2-2
v_call: TRBV20-1
cdr3_aa: CSAQTSGRTGELFF

j_call: TRBJ1-5
v_call: TRBV19
cdr3_aa: CASRSGWEPQHF

j_call: TRBJ1-1
v_call: TRBV11-2
cdr3_aa: CASSFDMNTEAFF

j_call: TRBJ2-7
v_call: TRBV6-2/TRBV6-3
cdr3_aa: CASSYGGRTTYEQYF

j_call: TRBJ1-6
v_call: TRBV20-1
cdr3_aa: CSAPTGQGRNSPLHF

j_call: TRBJ1-1
v_call: TRBV15
cdr3_aa: CATSVDRENAEAFF

j_call: TRBJ2-6
v_call: TRBV14
cdr3_aa: CASSHPFDRGGGSGANVLTF